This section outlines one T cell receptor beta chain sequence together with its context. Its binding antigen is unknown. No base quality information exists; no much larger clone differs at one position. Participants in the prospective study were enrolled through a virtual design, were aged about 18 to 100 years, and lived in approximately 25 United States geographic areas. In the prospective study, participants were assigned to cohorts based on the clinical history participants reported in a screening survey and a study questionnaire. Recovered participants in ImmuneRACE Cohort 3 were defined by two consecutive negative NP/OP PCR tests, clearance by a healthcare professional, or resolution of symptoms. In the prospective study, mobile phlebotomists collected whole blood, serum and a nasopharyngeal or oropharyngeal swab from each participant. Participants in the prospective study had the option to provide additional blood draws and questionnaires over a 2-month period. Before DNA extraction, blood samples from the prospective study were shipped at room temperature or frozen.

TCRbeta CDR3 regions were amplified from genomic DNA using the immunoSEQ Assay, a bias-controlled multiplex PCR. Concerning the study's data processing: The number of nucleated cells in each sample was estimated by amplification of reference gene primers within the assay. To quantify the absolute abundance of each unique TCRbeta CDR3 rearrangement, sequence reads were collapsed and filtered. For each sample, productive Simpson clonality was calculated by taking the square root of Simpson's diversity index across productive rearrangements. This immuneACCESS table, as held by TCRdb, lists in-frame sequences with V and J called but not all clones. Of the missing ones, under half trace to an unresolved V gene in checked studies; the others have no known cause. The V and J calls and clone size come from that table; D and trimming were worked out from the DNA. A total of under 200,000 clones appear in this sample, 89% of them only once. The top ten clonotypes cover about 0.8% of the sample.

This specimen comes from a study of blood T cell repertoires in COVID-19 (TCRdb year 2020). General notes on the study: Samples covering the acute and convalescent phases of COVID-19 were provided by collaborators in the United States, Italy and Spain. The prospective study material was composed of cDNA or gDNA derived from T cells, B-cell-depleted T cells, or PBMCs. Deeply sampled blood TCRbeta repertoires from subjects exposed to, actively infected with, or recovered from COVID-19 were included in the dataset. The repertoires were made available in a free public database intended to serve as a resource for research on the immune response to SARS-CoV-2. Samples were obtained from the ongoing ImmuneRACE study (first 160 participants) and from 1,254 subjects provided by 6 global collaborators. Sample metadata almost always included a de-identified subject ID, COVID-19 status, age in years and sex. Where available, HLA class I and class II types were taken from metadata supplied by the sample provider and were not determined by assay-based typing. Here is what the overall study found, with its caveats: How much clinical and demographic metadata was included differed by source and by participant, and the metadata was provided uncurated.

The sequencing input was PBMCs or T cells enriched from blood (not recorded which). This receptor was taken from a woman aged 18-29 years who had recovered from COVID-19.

The CDR3 corresponds to CASSRRGGTEAFF. The bases read TGTGCCAGCAGTCGTAGGGGTGGCACTGAAGCTTTCTTT. This chain is built from TRBV3-1 (or the pseudogene TRBV3-2) and TRBJ1-1; possibly the D gene is TRBD1, per 5 matching bases. Spanning cysteine to phenylalanine, the CDR3 consists of 13 amino acids. This entry keeps only the CDR3 DNA: 39 bases, framed from base 1. The germline V gene (reference sequence) gives CDR1 as LGHDT and CDR2 as YNNKEL. V loses 6 bases of germline sequence and J loses 4 bases, and the interval between the two ends is 12 bases.